The clone carrying this T cell receptor beta chain came up many times. What it binds is not known. The sample is drawn from a study of identical twins. General study results and limits: These conclusions were based on statistical analysis (cross-sectional, not following the same donors).

Germline V CDR1 and CDR2: DFQATT, SNEGSKA (reference sequence). J gave up 5 bases and V 5 bases, and 9 bases lay outside the gene matches. The CDR3 spans 15 residues. TCRdb re-derived calls from the 5' RACE reads in MiXCR, one entry per CDR3 protein. The top ten hold roughly 5% of the sample, which has fewer than 250,000 distinct CDR3 sequences, around 10% seen once. Each donor was a healthy Caucasian. Sequenced: memory (CD45RO+) T cells sorted from blood. The rearrangement joins TRBV20-1 to TRBJ2-7; 13 positions match TRBD2. The clonotype originates from a woman between 18 and 29 years old in good health. The CDR3 nucleotides are TGCAGTGCTCCACACCGGACTAGCGGGAGCAACGAGCAGTACTTC. Translating it yields CSAPHRTSGSNEQYF.